This TCR beta chain was retrieved from a study of blood T cell repertoires in COVID-19. The wider study: Both acute and convalescent COVID-19 samples were obtained from the United States, Italy and Spain. Sources were T cells, B-cell-depleted T cells, or PBMCs; the material itself was cDNA or gDNA.

The authors' processing: Using reference gene primer amplification, nucleated cell counts were estimated. Libraries were prepared by immunoSEQ multiplex PCR; TCRdb keeps only in-frame clonotypes and omits some of them. V and J calls and clone size are those listed in that table; D and trimming were worked out from the DNA. Here the sample spans about 36,000 clones, 60% to 85% being singletons. The sequenced material came from peripheral blood. The sequence was obtained from a man in his sixties with active COVID-19.

The CDR3 region is CASSLTVLYSYEQYF. CDR3 DNA: TGTGCCAGCAGCTTGACCGTGCTCTACTCCTACGAGCAGTACTTC. The chain combines TRBV5-4 with TRBJ2-7, with D hard to call. This CDR3 is 15 amino acids long. V gave up 1 base and J gave up 0 bases, with 11 bases separating them. Per germline, CDR1 SGHNT and CDR2 YYREEE (reference sequence).